Listed below are T cell receptor beta chains from one sample, sequenced in a study of blood T cells in healthy people across ages. One entry per CDR3 protein results from TCRdb running MiXCR on the 5' RACE reads. Here the sample spans around 1,800,000 distinct CDR3 sequences, more than 35% being singletons. The sample consisted of blood. The receptors shown here come from a human donor in good health. The CDR3 runs from the conserved cysteine through the conserved F or W. A D gene is named only where the DNA matches it firmly. Clone sizes are given selectively: once, few, many, or a class where the clone is expanded.

clone_size d_call j_call v_call cdr3_aa cdr3_nt
few - TRBJ2-7 TRBV29-1 CSVLISSDLYEQYF TGCAGCGTACTTATTTCCTCGGATCTCTACGAGCAGTACTTC
- - TRBJ1-5 TRBV7-2 CASSLSSLSHQPQHF TGTGCCAGCAGCTTATCGTCCCTTAGCCATCAGCCCCAGCATTTT
- - TRBJ2-3 TRBV6-2/TRBV6-3 CASHSPSTDAQYF TGTGCCAGCCATAGCCCGAGCACAGATGCGCAGTATTTT
- - TRBJ2-2 TRBV7-9 CASSLRDKTNTGELFF TGTGCCAGCAGCCTCAGAGACAAAACAAACACCGGGGAGCTGTTTTTT
few - TRBJ2-5 TRBV5-4 CASSLVAGRGPQETQYF TGTGCCAGCAGCTTGGTGGCGGGCAGGGGCCCCCAAGAGACCCAGTACTTC
many TRBD2 TRBJ2-5 TRBV7-2 CASSLLAGGGETQYF TGTGCCAGCAGCTTATTAGCGGGGGGGGGAGAGACCCAGTACTTC
once - TRBJ1-2 TRBV4-1 CASSQEGGFTGGVFGGYTF TGCGCCAGCAGCCAAGAGGGGGGGTTTACAGGAGGGGTCTTCGGTGGCTACACCTTC
few - TRBJ2-3 TRBV6-1 CASSDMTGLSTDTQYF TGTGCCAGCAGTGATATGACAGGTCTTAGCACAGATACGCAGTATTTT
- - TRBJ1-1 TRBV6-2/TRBV6-3 CASSRRLDTEAFF TGTGCCAGCAGTCGTCGACTTGACACTGAAGCTTTCTTT
- - TRBJ1-2 TRBV28 CASSQTHRAGYTF TGTGCCAGCAGTCAAACCCACAGGGCTGGCTACACCTTC
few - TRBJ2-1 TRBV7-6 CASSSNYISGNEQFF TGTGCCAGCAGCTCGAATTATATTTCGGGTAATGAGCAGTTCTTC
many - TRBJ2-7 TRBV15 CATSRDRRVSSYEQYF TGTGCCACCAGCAGAGATCGAAGGGTAAGCTCCTACGAGCAGTACTTC
- TRBD1 TRBJ1-5 TRBV9 CASSVTGESNQPQHF TGTGCCAGCAGCGTGACAGGGGAAAGCAATCAGCCCCAGCATTTT
- TRBD1 TRBJ1-2 TRBV20-1 CSARDWTGVGDGYTF TGCAGTGCTAGAGATTGGACAGGGGTTGGGGATGGCTACACCTTC
- - TRBJ2-3 TRBV12-3/TRBV12-4 CASSHRDPRADTQYF TGTGCCAGCAGTCACCGGGACCCAAGGGCAGATACGCAGTATTTT
- TRBD2 TRBJ2-7 TRBV12-3/TRBV12-4 CASSLAGLAASSYEQYF TGTGCCAGCAGTTTAGCGGGACTAGCGGCCAGCTCCTACGAGCAGTACTTC
- - TRBJ2-4 TRBV12-3/TRBV12-4 CASSFRVSPSIDYYNEQYF TGTGCCAGCAGTTTCCGAGTCTCGCCGAGTATCGACTACTACAATGAGCAGTACTTC
many - TRBJ1-2 TRBV6-5 CASLRPEGGYTF TGTGCCAGCCTTAGGCCCGAGGGGGGCTACACCTTC
- - TRBJ2-5 TRBV7-9 CASRSWNLGGYQETQYF TGTGCCAGCAGATCATGGAATTTGGGGGGCTACCAAGAGACCCAGTACTTC
- - TRBJ2-1 TRBV2 CASSEGYSSYNEQFF TGTGCCAGCAGTGAAGGCTATAGCTCCTACAATGAGCAGTTCTTC
- TRBD2 TRBJ2-1 TRBV6-2/TRBV6-3 CASRSQLAGGFVTYNEQFF TGTGCCAGCAGATCACAACTAGCGGGGGGGTTCGTGACCTACAATGAGCAGTTCTTC
once - TRBJ2-5 TRBV12-3/TRBV12-4 CASSLRGGIQETQYF TGTGCCAGCAGTTTGAGGGGGGGCATCCAAGAGACCCAGTACTTC
few TRBD2 TRBJ2-1 TRBV6-2/TRBV6-3 CASSYKETSAIYNEQFF TGTGCCAGCAGTTACAAGGAGACTAGCGCGATCTACAATGAGCAGTTCTTC
- - TRBJ1-6 TRBV18 CASSPGQPVNSPLHF TGTGCCAGCTCACCCGGACAGCCCGTCAATTCACCCCTCCACTTT
few - TRBJ2-7 TRBV6-2/TRBV6-3 CAGSYPRPGLYF TGTGCCGGCAGTTACCCACGGCCTGGTTTGTACTTC
- - TRBJ1-6 TRBV6-2/TRBV6-3 CASRRAGAGYSPPHF TGTGCCTCCCGGCGAGCGGGGGCTGGGTATTCACCCCCCCACTTT
- - TRBJ1-2 TRBV25-1 CASSDPRGTDYGYTF TGTGCCAGCAGTGACCCGCGGGGGACGGACTATGGCTACACCTTC
many - TRBJ2-7 TRBV29-1 CSYGEHEQYF TGCAGCTACGGAGAGCACGAGCAGTACTTC
few - TRBJ2-1 TRBV30 CAWAGTTRSNEQFF TGTGCCTGGGCCGGGACCACTAGATCTAATGAGCAGTTCTTC
few TRBD2 TRBJ2-5 TRBV13 CASSNLGGLAGGIETQYF TGTGCCAGCAGCAATCTTGGAGGACTAGCGGGGGGGATTGAGACCCAGTACTTC
- - TRBJ2-1 TRBV12-3/TRBV12-4 CASSQQGGSSYNEQFF TGTGCCAGCAGTCAGCAAGGGGGTAGCTCCTACAATGAGCAGTTCTTC
- - TRBJ1-1 TRBV12-3/TRBV12-4 CASSLGFGPGAFF TGTGCCAGCAGCTTAGGGTTCGGCCCGGGAGCTTTCTTT
few - TRBJ1-2 TRBV12-3/TRBV12-4 CASSYREMSGYTF TGTGCCAGCAGTTACAGGGAGATGAGTGGCTACACCTTC
- - TRBJ1-2 TRBV6-5 CASRRIYGYTF TGTGCCAGCAGAAGGATTTATGGCTACACCTTC
- - TRBJ2-7 TRBV20-1 CSATPGRGVYEQYF TGCAGTGCTACCCCCGGGCGGGGAGTCTACGAGCAGTACTTC
- TRBD1 TRBJ2-4 TRBV6-1 CASSEGRTGKNIQYF TGTGCCAGCAGTGAAGGCAGGACAGGGAAAAACATTCAGTACTTC
- - TRBJ1-5 TRBV3-1 CASSQGPPPLSNQPQHF TGTGCCAGCAGCCAAGGTCCCCCGCCCCTCAGCAATCAGCCCCAGCATTTT
many - TRBJ2-5 TRBV7-3 CASSSGQGRQETQYF TGTGCCAGCAGCTCCGGCCAGGGACGCCAAGAGACCCAGTACTTC
- - TRBJ2-1 TRBV11-3 CASSPGQSNYNEQFF TGTGCCAGCAGCCCCGGACAGTCAAACTACAATGAGCAGTTCTTC
- - TRBJ2-3 TRBV24-1 CATSDWTASTDTQYF TGTGCCACCAGTGATTGGACCGCGAGCACAGATACGCAGTATTTT
- - TRBJ2-5 TRBV5-1 CASSPRTKETQYF TGCGCCAGCAGCCCACGTACCAAAGAGACCCAGTACTTC
- TRBD2 TRBJ2-3 TRBV28 CASSSVAGATTDTQYF TGTGCCAGCAGTTCCGTAGCGGGGGCAACCACAGATACGCAGTATTTT
few - TRBJ1-1 TRBV10-3 CAIREQGRNTEAFF TGTGCCATCAGGGAACAGGGACGTAACACTGAAGCTTTCTTT
few - TRBJ1-2 TRBV6-5 CASSAASNYGYTF TGTGCCAGCAGTGCAGCCTCGAACTATGGCTACACCTTC
- - TRBJ1-5 TRBV20-1 CSALTGRNQPQHF TGCAGTGCTTTAACAGGGCGGAATCAGCCCCAGCATTTT
- - TRBJ2-7 TRBV4-3 CASSQEWGVNEQYF TGCGCCAGCAGCCAAGAATGGGGGGTCAACGAGCAGTACTTC
- - TRBJ2-7 TRBV6-1 CASRGVELSYNEQYF TGTGCCAGCAGGGGGGTGGAGCTCTCCTACAATGAGCAGTACTTC
few - TRBJ2-1 TRBV5-1 CASSLGGLDNEQFF TGCGCCAGCAGCTTGGGGGGGCTTGACAATGAGCAGTTCTTC